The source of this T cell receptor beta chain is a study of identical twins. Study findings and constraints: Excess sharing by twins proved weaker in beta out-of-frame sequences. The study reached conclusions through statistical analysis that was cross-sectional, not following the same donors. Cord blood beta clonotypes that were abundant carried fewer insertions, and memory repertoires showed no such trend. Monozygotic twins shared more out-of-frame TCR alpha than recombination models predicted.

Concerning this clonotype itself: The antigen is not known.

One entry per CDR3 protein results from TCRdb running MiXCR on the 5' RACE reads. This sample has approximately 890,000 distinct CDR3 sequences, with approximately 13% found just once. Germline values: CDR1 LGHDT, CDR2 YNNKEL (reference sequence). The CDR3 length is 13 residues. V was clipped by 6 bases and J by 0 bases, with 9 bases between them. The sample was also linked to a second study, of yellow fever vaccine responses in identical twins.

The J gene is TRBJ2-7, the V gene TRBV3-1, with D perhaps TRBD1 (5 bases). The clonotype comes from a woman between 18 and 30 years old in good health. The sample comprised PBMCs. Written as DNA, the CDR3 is TGTGCCAGCAGTTCACAGGCCTCCTACGAGCAGTACTTC. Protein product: CASSSQASYEQYF.